What follows are 19 T cell receptor beta chains derived from one specimen sequenced in a study of blood T cell repertoires in COVID-19. Here immunoSEQ multiplex PCR was the method, and the copy in TCRdb shows in-frame clones only, minus some. The sample contains under 150,000 clones, less than 85% of which appear only once. Sequenced input: peripheral blood. These receptor sequences come from a woman of 80 years or more in a cohort sampled during active or convalescent COVID-19.

Only one count was recorded for this clone. The chain carries TRBV5-1 and TRBJ2-5, with D possibly matching TRBD2 (6 bases). The CDR3 runs to 14 residues. Per germline, CDR1 SGHRS and CDR2 YFSETQ. V lost 0 bases and J lost 10, with 16 bases in between. CDR3 amino acids: CASSLAGVPGGQYF. Here the CDR3 DNA reads TGCGCCAGCAGCTTGGCCGGGGTTCCCGGGGGCCAGTACTTC.

The chain recombines TRBV4-1 with TRBJ1-4, with 7 bases matching TRBD1. The V gene end was trimmed by 5 bases and the J gene end by 8 bases; junction bases not matched to a gene: 11. CDR1 is MGHRA and CDR2 is YSYEKL in the germline V gene. The CDR3 has 15 amino acids. CDR3: CASSSMGQKVEKLFF. The CDR3 coding sequence is TGCGCCAGCAGCTCGATGGGACAGAAGGTCGAAAAACTGTTTTTT.

CDR3 residues: CASSFYRNTEAFF. CDR3 nucleotide sequence: TGTGCCAGCAGTTTTTACAGGAACACTGAAGCTTTCTTT. V and J are TRBV12-3 or TRBV12-4 and TRBJ1-1, with D unclear. CDR3 size: 13 residues. V was pared by 3 bases and J by 1 base, with 6 bases between.

In this sample, this clone turned up a few times. V gene TRBV27 combines with J gene TRBJ1-1; TRBD1 might be the D (5 bases). V was pared by 3 bases and J by 9 bases, with 14 bases between. The germline CDR1 and CDR2 sequences are MNHEY and SMNVEV (reference sequence). The CDR3 sequence is 13 residues long. This chain's CDR3 is CASSFNTGAQAFF. CDR3 coding DNA: TGTGCCAGCAGTTTCAATACAGGAGCCCAAGCTTTCTTT.

This clone was observed a single time. The chain employs TRBV7-3 and TRBJ1-2; 9 positions match TRBD1. Germline CDR1 reads SGHTA; CDR2 reads FQGTGA. This CDR3 contains 13 residues. CDR3 amino acids: CAERRDRAYGYTF. The CDR3, as DNA: TGTGCAGAAAGGAGGGACAGGGCGTATGGCTACACCTTC.

Regarding this clone: At one boundary the junction diverges from the germline segment, which might be a read error. V is TRBV5-1 and J is TRBJ1-2; no reliable D call. CDR3 length equals 20 residues. Germline V gives CDR1 SGHRS, CDR2 YFSETQ. DNA of the CDR3: TGCGCCAGCAGCTTATCACCCAATTCGTTTGGTTCCTCAGGTAACTTTGGCTACACCTTC. Amino acids: CASSLSPNSFGSSGNFGYTF.

The V and J genes are TRBV6-5 and TRBJ1-1; 11 bases match TRBD1. CDR1 and CDR2 (germline): MNHEY, SVGAGI. The CDR3 length is 15 residues. J lost 4 bases, V lost 4 bases, and 5 bases had no gene match. The DNA of the CDR3 is TGTGCCAGCAGTTCCACCGGGACAGGGGGCACTGAAGCTTTCTTT. Translation: CASSSTGTGGTEAFF.

The chain carries TRBV19 and TRBJ1-5; the D gene is possibly TRBD1 (6 bases). Trimming removed 7 bases at V and 3 bases at J, with 16 bases between. CDR1 and CDR2 from the germline V gene are LNHDA and SQIVND (reference sequence). The CDR3 consists of 15 residues. The CDR3 region has the DNA TGTGCCAGTAAACAAGACAGGACACCCAATCAGCCCCAGCATTTT. Encoded protein: CASKQDRTPNQPQHF.

This rearrangement joins TRBV7-6 to TRBJ2-3; tentatively, D is TRBD2 (7 bases). Germline loops: CDR1 SGHVS, CDR2 FNYEAQ. Trimming took 5 bases from V and 2 from J, leaving 20 bases between them. The CDR3 is 17 residues long. In DNA form, the CDR3 reads TGTGCCAGCAGCCCCTTGGGGGCTAGCGGTCCCACAGATACGCAGTATTTT. This codes for CASSPLGASGPTDTQYF.

This chain uses TRBV15 with TRBJ2-3; tentative D call: TRBD2 (6 bases). The ends were cut back, 1 base at V and 0 bases at J, with 8 bases in the middle. The CDR3 runs to 15 residues. CDR1 and CDR2 from the germline V gene are LNHNV and YYDKDF (reference sequence). This CDR3 is CATSRAGVSTDTQYF. The CDR3 nucleotides read TGTGCCACCAGCAGAGCGGGGGTAAGCACAGATACGCAGTATTTT.

V usage is TRBV6-6 and J usage is TRBJ2-3; TRBD1 might be the D (5 bases). Per the germline V gene, CDR1 is MNHNY and CDR2 is SVGAGI (reference sequence). The CDR3 runs to 14 residues. Between the trimmed V and J ends, which lost 6 bases and 2 bases, there was a span of 12 bases. CDR3 bases: TGTGCCAGCAGATTTGACAGAGCCACAGATACGCAGTATTTT. This gives the protein CASRFDRATDTQYF.

This chain joins TRBV19 and TRBJ2-7; a possible D gene is TRBD1 (6 bases). Trimming shortened V by 4 bases and J by 2 bases, and 12 bases separated the two germline ends. Germline V gene sequence: CDR1 LNHDA, CDR2 SQIVND (reference sequence). This CDR3 comprises 14 residues. This CDR3 reads CASSNDRFAYEQYF. In DNA, the CDR3 is TGTGCCAGTAGTAACGACAGGTTTGCCTACGAGCAGTACTTC.

V usage is TRBV28 and J usage is TRBJ1-2; 11 nucleotides align to TRBD1. The CDR3 spans 17 residues. Trimming cost V 5 bases and J 3 bases; bases outside gene matches: 11. Germline CDR1 and CDR2: MDHEN and SYDVKM. Written as DNA, the CDR3 is TGTGCCAGCAGTGCCGGACAGGGGGCGATGATATACTATGGCTACACCTTC. Translating gives CASSAGQGAMIYYGYTF.

This chain connects TRBV19 to TRBJ1-2, with D perhaps matching TRBD1 (5 bases). There are 14 residues in the CDR3. V was cut by 7 bases and J by 5 bases, with 17 bases left in between. Germline CDR1 is LNHDA and CDR2 is SQIVND (reference sequence). CDR3 in DNA: TGTGCCAGTACCACTGGGAGGGGACTATATGGCTACACCTTC. Protein sequence: CASTTGRGLYGYTF.

In its sample, this clone was seen a few times. The chain combines TRBV29-1 with TRBJ1-2, with D possibly being TRBD1 (5 bases). Trimming pared 5 bases from V and 4 bases from J, leaving 17 bases between. CDR3 length: 14 amino acids. Germline values: CDR1 SQVTM, CDR2 ANQGSEA. The CDR3 DNA sequence: TGCAGCGTTTTGACAGCTAATTTTGCCTATGGCTACACCTTC. The encoded protein is CSVLTANFAYGYTF. The full variable domain, completed using reference TRBV29-1 and TRBJ1-2, is SAVISQKPSRDICQRGTSLTIQCQVDSQVTMMFWYRQQPGQSLTLIATANQGSEATYESGFVIDKFPISRPNLTFSTLTVSNMSPEDSSIYLCSVLTANFAYGYTFGSGTRLTVV.

The chain uses TRBV7-8 and TRBJ1-6, with D hard to call. The V and J ends lost 2 bases and 0 bases respectively, with 5 bases between them. This CDR3 region has 15 residues. The germline V gene encodes CDR1 SGHVS and CDR2 FQNEAQ. The chain's CDR3 is CASSLMSSYNSPLHF. For the CDR3, the DNA is TGTGCCAGCAGCTTAATGAGCTCCTATAATTCACCCCTCCACTTT.

This chain uses TRBV5-1 with TRBJ2-7; weak D call: TRBD1 (6 bases). The length of the CDR3 is 12 residues. The ends were cut back, 4 bases at V and 3 bases at J, with 8 bases in the middle. Germline values: CDR1 SGHRS, CDR2 YFSETQ. The CDR3 coding sequence is TGCGCCAGCAGCCAAGGGGGCTACGAGCAGTACTTC. This encodes CASSQGGYEQYF.

The chain recombines TRBV27 with TRBJ2-7, with 8 bases lining up with TRBD1. Losses at the gene ends were 6 bases for V and 3 bases for J; bases not matched to a gene: 7. CDR3 length equals 14 residues. Germline V CDR1 and CDR2: MNHEY, SMNVEV (reference sequence). The CDR3 sequence: CASRYKGQGYEQYF. CDR3 bases: TGTGCCAGCAGATATAAAGGACAGGGCTACGAGCAGTACTTC.

This chain uses TRBV5-1 with TRBJ2-2; 7 nucleotides agree with TRBD1. J gave up 1 base and V 3 bases, and 6 bases lay outside the gene matches. Germline V gene data show CDR1 as SGHRS and CDR2 as YFSETQ. This CDR3 region has 16 residues. CDR3 DNA sequence: TGCGCCAGCAGCTCATACAGGGGACAGAACACCGGGGAGCTGTTTTTT. Its protein product is CASSSYRGQNTGELFF.